This T cell receptor (beta chain) was sequenced for a study of T cell responses to AZD1222 COVID-19 vaccine. Study conclusions and caveats: Clonal diversity may have been underestimated, and the donors were mostly white British, with more females than males. The study reported that nearly half of spike-specific TCRs target unmutated variant regions. Vaccine-associated CD4 TCRs ranged over spike, dominating at 160-218 and 743-854.

A note on this clone: What it binds is not known.

The CDR3 length is 14 residues. V was pared by 2 bases and J by 3 bases, with 11 bases between. Germline assignment: CDR1 MNHEY and CDR2 SVGAGI. TCRdb's copy holds only in-frame clones and misses some; the assay was immunoSEQ multiplex PCR. The sample contains some 140,000 clones, roughly 90% of which appear only once. This clonotype was sampled from an adult in good health. The sequenced sample was peripheral blood, obtained on day 0 of AZD1222 vaccination. This chain uses TRBV6-5 with TRBJ2-7; D gene ambiguous. Here the CDR3 DNA reads TGTGCCAGCAGTTACAGGCCTAATCTCTACGAGCAGTACTTC. It is translated as CASSYRPNLYEQYF.